These 22 T cell receptor beta chains originate from one sample sequenced in a study of T cells expressing NK-cell markers. TCRdb reprocessed the 5' RACE reads, with one entry per CDR3 protein and no DNA. The sample holds a few hundred thousand distinct CDR3 sequences. The sample taken for sequencing was blood T cells: a sorted CD56 or NKG2C T cell subset, CD4+ or CD8+ T cells, or bulk PBMC T cells (not recorded which). These receptors all come from a man between 18 and 35 years old in good health.

The rearrangement links TRBV12-3 or TRBV12-4 to TRBJ2-3. The CDR3 runs 12 residues. CDR3 sequence reads: CASSLAGDTQYF.

The V gene is TRBV29-1, the J gene TRBJ1-1; the D call of TRBD1 rests on TCRdb alone, since no DNA is present to check it. There are 12 residues in the CDR3. Germline lookup yields CDR1 SQVTM and CDR2 ANQGSEA. The CDR3: CSIDRGGTEAFF.

The J gene is TRBJ2-1, the V gene TRBV20-1; TCRdb designates TRBD2, a call that cannot be tested without DNA. The germline CDR1 and CDR2 sequences are DFQATT and SNEGSKA (reference sequence). The CDR3 consists of 17 residues. CDR3 region: CSARSGTSGRAGDEQFF.

This chain connects TRBV24-1 to TRBJ2-6; with no DNA, the TCRdb D assignment of TRBD1 cannot be verified. Germline values: CDR1 KGHDR, CDR2 SFDVKD. This CDR3 comprises 18 residues. The CDR3 spells CATSDPRPGSSGANVLTF.

This chain links TRBV7-6 with TRBJ1-4. Germline values: CDR1 SGHVS, CDR2 FNYEAQ. This CDR3 spans 12 amino acids. The CDR3: CASRSGGQKLFF.

V usage is TRBV20-1 and J usage is TRBJ2-3; TCRdb outputs TRBD2, but without DNA this stays unchecked. Per germline, CDR1 DFQATT and CDR2 SNEGSKA (reference sequence). The length of the CDR3 is 15 residues. The CDR3 spells CSARSIRGPGNTQYF.

The V and J genes are TRBV6-5 and TRBJ2-1; the TCRdb call, TRBD2, lacks DNA for checking. CDR1 is MNHEY, CDR2 SVGAGI, per germline. The CDR3 totals 17 residues. The chain's CDR3 is CASSSYYGAGDGNEQFF.

The rearrangement joins TRBV20-1 to TRBJ2-3; TCRdb's D call of TRBD2 is untestable without DNA. The germline CDR1 and CDR2 sequences are DFQATT and SNEGSKA (reference sequence). This CDR3 has 13 amino acids. CDR3 residues: CSASGGSADTQYF.

The chain uses TRBV7-2 and TRBJ2-7; TCRdb's assignment of TRBD2 cannot be checked, as there is no DNA. The CDR3 spans 16 residues. Germline loops: CDR1 SGHTA, CDR2 FQGNSA. CDR3 sequence reads: CASSSEFVAGGREQYF.

V usage is TRBV7-2 and J usage is TRBJ2-5; TCRdb indicates TRBD1, and absent DNA this call remains unverified. Germline CDR1 and CDR2: SGHTA and FQGNSA. The CDR3 runs to 17 residues. The chain's CDR3 is CASSLRPTQGAGETQYF.

The rearrangement links TRBV19 to TRBJ2-1; TCRdb indicates TRBD2, and absent DNA this call remains unverified. The germline gives CDR1 LNHDA, CDR2 SQIVND (reference sequence). The CDR3 contains 15 residues. The CDR3: CASSQGLAGYNEQFF.

V and J are TRBV29-1 and TRBJ2-1; without DNA, the TCRdb call of TRBD2 cannot be checked. The length of the CDR3 is 13 residues. The germline CDR1 and CDR2 sequences are SQVTM and ANQGSEA. The CDR3 protein is CSVDRARSGEQFF.

This chain uses TRBV18 with TRBJ2-7; TCRdb's D gene call, TRBD1, goes unchecked for lack of DNA. The CDR3 is 14 residues long. From germline, CDR1 is KGHSH and CDR2 LQKENI. The CDR3 protein is CASSSQGGRGEQYF.

The chain has TRBV12-3 or TRBV12-4 and TRBJ2-3; as DNA is missing, the TRBD2 call by TCRdb cannot be tested. The CDR3 covers 16 residues. This CDR3 is CASSFVREAPLNTQYF.

The chain is built from TRBV12-3 or TRBV12-4 and TRBJ2-5; with no DNA, the TCRdb D assignment of TRBD2 cannot be verified. This CDR3 has 16 residues. CDR3 sequence: CASSRGLAGVQETQYF.

This rearrangement joins TRBV10-3 to TRBJ2-3; TCRdb designates TRBD2, a call that cannot be tested without DNA. Germline V lookup: CDR1 ENHRY, CDR2 SYGVKD. The CDR3 is made up of 14 amino acids. The CDR3 is CAVRTSGDRDTQYF.

This chain uses TRBV7-3 with TRBJ2-3; with no DNA, the TCRdb D assignment of TRBD1 cannot be verified. This CDR3 has 14 amino acids. Germline V lookup: CDR1 SGHTA, CDR2 FQGTGA. The CDR3 sequence is CASSGGDRADTQYF.

The J gene is TRBJ1-1, the V gene TRBV20-1. This CDR3 contains 15 residues. Germline CDR1 DFQATT, CDR2 SNEGSKA (reference sequence). The CDR3 is CSARDFDPGSTEAFF.

V gene TRBV4-2 combines with J gene TRBJ2-7. Germline V CDR1 and CDR2: LGHNA, YNFKEQ. This CDR3 has 15 amino acids. Here the CDR3 reads CASSQDLANLYEQYF.

The gene calls are TRBV20-1 and TRBJ1-3; the D call of TRBD1 rests on TCRdb alone, since no DNA is present to check it. The V gene's germline CDR1 is DFQATT and CDR2 SNEGSKA (reference sequence). CDR3 size: 15 residues. The CDR3 region is CSALDRGFSGNTIYF.

This sequence joins TRBV20-1 and TRBJ2-5; TCRdb gives TRBD2 as the D gene, but with no DNA this cannot be confirmed. This CDR3 spans 15 amino acids. The V gene's germline CDR1 is DFQATT and CDR2 SNEGSKA (reference sequence). CDR3 amino acids: CSASEPGRAGETQYF.

J is TRBJ2-1 and V is TRBV20-1; the D call of TRBD1 rests on TCRdb alone, since no DNA is present to check it. The CDR3 contains 11 residues. The germline CDR1 and CDR2 sequences are DFQATT and SNEGSKA (reference sequence). CDR3 region: CSARGDASLFF.